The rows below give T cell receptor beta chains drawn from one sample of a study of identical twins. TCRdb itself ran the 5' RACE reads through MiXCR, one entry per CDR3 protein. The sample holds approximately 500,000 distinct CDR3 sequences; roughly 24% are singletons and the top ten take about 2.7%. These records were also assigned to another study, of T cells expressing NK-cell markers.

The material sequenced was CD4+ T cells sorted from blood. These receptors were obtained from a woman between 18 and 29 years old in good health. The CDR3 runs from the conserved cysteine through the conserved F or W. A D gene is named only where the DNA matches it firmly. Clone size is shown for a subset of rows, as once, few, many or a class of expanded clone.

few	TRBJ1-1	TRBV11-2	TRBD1	TGTGCCAGCAGGCATTACAGGGGAAACACTGAAGCTTTCTTT	CASRHYRGNTEAFF
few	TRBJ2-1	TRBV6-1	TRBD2	TGTGCCAGCAGTGACGAGCGGGGGGGCCACAATGAGCAGTTCTTC	CASSDERGGHNEQFF
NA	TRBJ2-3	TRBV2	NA	TGTGCCAGCACCACAGTCACGGGGAGAGATACGCAGTATTTT	CASTTVTGRDTQYF
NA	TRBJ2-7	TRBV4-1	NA	TGCGCCAGCAGCCAAGTGGGGAACGCCCGGTCCTACGAGCAGTACTTC	CASSQVGNARSYEQYF
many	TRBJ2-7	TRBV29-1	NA	TGCAGCGTTGAAGTCGGACCGTGGGCTGGCGAGCAGTACTTC	CSVEVGPWAGEQYF
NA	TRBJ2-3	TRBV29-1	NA	TGCAGCGTTGAAGGTTTAAGTGGCGGGAAAATATCCACAGATACGCAGTATTTT	CSVEGLSGGKISTDTQYF
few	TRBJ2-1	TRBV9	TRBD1	TGTGCCAGCAGCCCCAGGACAGGGCCCAAGGGCAATGAGCAGTTCTTC	CASSPRTGPKGNEQFF
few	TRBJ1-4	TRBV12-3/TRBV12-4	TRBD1	TGTGCCAGCAGGGCCCGGGACAGCTATAATGAAAAACTGTTTTTT	CASRARDSYNEKLFF
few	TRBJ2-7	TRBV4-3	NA	TGCGCCAGCAGCCAAGAAGAATCTACTCCCTACGAGCAGTACTTC	CASSQEESTPYEQYF
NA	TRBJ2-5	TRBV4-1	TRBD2	TGCGCCAGCAGCCAAGTTCGGGGGGAAGAGACCCAGTACTTC	CASSQVRGEETQYF
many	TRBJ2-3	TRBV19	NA	TGTGCCAGTAGTACGGAGGATACGCAGTATTTT	CASSTEDTQYF
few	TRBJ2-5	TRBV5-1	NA	TGCGCCAGCAGCTCCGGAAACCTCCGCGAGACCCAGTACTTC	CASSSGNLRETQYF
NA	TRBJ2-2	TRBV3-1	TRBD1	TGTGCCAGCAGCCAATGGTGGTCCGTGACAGGGGACACCGGGGAGCTGTTTTTT	CASSQWWSVTGDTGELFF
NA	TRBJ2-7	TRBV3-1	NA	TGTGCCAGCAGCCAAGTCCAACAGTCCTACGAGCAGTACTTC	CASSQVQQSYEQYF
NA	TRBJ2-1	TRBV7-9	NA	TGTGCCAGCAGCAAGGAGCGGGCCTCGCTTGATCGTTTGTCCTTC	CASSKERASLDRLSF
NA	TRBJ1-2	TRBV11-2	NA	TGTGCCAGCAGCTTATCAGGGGACCCTTTCCTCTATGGCTACACCTTC	CASSLSGDPFLYGYTF
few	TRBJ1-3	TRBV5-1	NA	TGCGCCAGCAGCCCCGGACTGATCTCTGGAAACACCATATATTTT	CASSPGLISGNTIYF
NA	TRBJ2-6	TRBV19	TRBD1	TGTGCCAGTACCGATTGGAGGACAGGGCTCTCTGGGGCCAACGTCCTGACTTTC	CASTDWRTGLSGANVLTF
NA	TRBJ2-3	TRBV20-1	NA	TGCAGTGCTAGTTGGGGACACCCAACAGATACGCAGTATTTT	CSASWGHPTDTQYF
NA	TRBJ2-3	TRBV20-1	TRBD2	TGCAGTGCTACGGGACTACCCACAGATACGCAGTATTTT	CSATGLPTDTQYF
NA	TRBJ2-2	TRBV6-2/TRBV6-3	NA	TGTGCCAGCAGTTACCCAGGGATCGCAGCGAGGCAAGCCGGGGAGCTGTTTTTT	CASSYPGIAARQAGELFF
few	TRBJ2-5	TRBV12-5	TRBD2	TGTGCTAGTGGTGTCTCCGGGGGGGAGACCCAGTACTTC	CASGVSGGETQYF
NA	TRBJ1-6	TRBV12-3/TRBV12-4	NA	TGTGCCAGCAGTTTTCAGTCTCTAAATTCACCCCTCCACTTT	CASSFQSLNSPLHF